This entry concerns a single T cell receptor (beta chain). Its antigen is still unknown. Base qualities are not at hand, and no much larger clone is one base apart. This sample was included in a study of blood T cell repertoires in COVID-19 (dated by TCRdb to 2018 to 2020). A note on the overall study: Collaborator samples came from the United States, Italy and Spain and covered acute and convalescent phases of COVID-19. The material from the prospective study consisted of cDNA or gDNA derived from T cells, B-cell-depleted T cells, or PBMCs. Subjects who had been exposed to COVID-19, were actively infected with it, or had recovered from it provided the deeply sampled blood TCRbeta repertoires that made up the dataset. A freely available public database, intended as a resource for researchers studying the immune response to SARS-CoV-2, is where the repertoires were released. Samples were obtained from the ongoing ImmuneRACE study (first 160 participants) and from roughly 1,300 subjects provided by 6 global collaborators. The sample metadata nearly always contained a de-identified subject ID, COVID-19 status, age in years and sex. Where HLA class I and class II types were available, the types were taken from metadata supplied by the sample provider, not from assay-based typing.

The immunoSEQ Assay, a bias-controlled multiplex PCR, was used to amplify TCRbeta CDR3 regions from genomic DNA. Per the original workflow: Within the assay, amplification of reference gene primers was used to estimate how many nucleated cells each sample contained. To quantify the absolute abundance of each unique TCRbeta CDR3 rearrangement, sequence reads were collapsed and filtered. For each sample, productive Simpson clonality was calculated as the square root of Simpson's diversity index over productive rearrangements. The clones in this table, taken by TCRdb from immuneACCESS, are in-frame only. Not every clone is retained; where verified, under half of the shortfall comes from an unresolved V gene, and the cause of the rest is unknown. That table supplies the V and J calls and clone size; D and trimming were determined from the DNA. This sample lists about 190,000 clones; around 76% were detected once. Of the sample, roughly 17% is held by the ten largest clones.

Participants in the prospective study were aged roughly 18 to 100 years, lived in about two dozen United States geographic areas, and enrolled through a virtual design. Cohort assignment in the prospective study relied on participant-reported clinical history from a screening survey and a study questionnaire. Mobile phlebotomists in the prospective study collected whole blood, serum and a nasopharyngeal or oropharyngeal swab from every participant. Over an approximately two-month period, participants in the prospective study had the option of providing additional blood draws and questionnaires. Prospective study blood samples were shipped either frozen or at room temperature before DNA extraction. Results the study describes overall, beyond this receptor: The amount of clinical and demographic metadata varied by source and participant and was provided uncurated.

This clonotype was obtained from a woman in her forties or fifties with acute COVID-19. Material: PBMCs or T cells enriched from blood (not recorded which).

Here is the DNA: TGTGCCAGCACCCAGCGGGGTTACAATGAGCAGTTCTTC. It is translated as CASTQRGYNEQFF. This receptor chain uses TRBV28 and TRBJ2-1; the central 7 bases match TRBD2. The CDR3 has 13 amino acids, counting the end cysteine and phenylalanine. Just the 39-base CDR3 DNA is kept, in frame starting at base 1. The V end gives up 7 bases and the J end 4 bases, leaving 4 bases in the junction not matched to a gene. The germline V gene sets CDR1 to MDHEN and CDR2 to SYDVKM.